This is a list of T cell receptor beta chains from one sample in a study of CD8 T cells in ankylosing spondylitis. TCRdb fed the 5' RACE reads into MiXCR, producing one record per CDR3 protein. The sample includes about 130,000 distinct CDR3 sequences, roughly a tenth of them seen just once. The sample taken for sequencing was blood, either unsorted or a sorted T cell fraction (not recorded which). These receptors all stem from a male donor with ankylosing spondylitis or in good health (not recorded which). CDR3s include the opening cysteine and the closing phenylalanine or tryptophan. Each record gives: D gene, CDR3 length, V gene, clone size, J gene, CDR3 protein, CDR3 DNA. The D gene is left open where the match is weak. Size is omitted from some rows. Given values are once, few, many or a class for expanded clones.

d_gene: TRBD2; len: 15; v_gene: TRBV12-3/TRBV12-4; abundance: -; j_gene: TRBJ2-2; CDR3aa: CASNPLAGEVGELFF; CDR3nt: TGTGCCAGCAACCCATTAGCGGGAGAGGTCGGGGAGCTGTTTTTT
d_gene: -; len: 14; v_gene: TRBV7-9; abundance: few; j_gene: TRBJ2-7; CDR3aa: CASSSSPRGYEQYF; CDR3nt: TGTGCCAGCAGCTCATCCCCTAGGGGTTACGAGCAGTACTTC
d_gene: TRBD1; len: 14; v_gene: TRBV12-3/TRBV12-4; abundance: few; j_gene: TRBJ2-3; CDR3aa: CASSSDRESRMQYF; CDR3nt: TGTGCCAGCAGTTCAGACAGGGAGTCCAGGATGCAGTATTTT
d_gene: -; len: 13; v_gene: TRBV7-8; abundance: few; j_gene: TRBJ2-2; CDR3aa: CASSPRRAGELFF; CDR3nt: TGTGCCAGCAGCCCCCGGAGGGCCGGGGAGCTGTTTTTT
d_gene: -; len: 16; v_gene: TRBV7-2; abundance: -; j_gene: TRBJ2-5; CDR3aa: CASSLAGASLIGTQYF; CDR3nt: TGTGCCAGCAGCTTAGCGGGTGCTAGCCTTATCGGGACCCAGTACTTC
d_gene: -; len: 14; v_gene: TRBV12-3/TRBV12-4; abundance: -; j_gene: TRBJ2-3; CDR3aa: CVGGGGGRTDTQYF; CDR3nt: TGTGTCGGGGGAGGAGGCGGGCGCACAGATACGCAGTATTTT
d_gene: -; len: 13; v_gene: TRBV18; abundance: -; j_gene: TRBJ2-1; CDR3aa: CASSRTLGDEQFF; CDR3nt: TGTGCCAGCTCACGAACCCTGGGCGATGAGCAGTTCTTC
d_gene: TRBD1; len: 14; v_gene: TRBV25-1; abundance: few; j_gene: TRBJ2-7; CDR3aa: CASVGQGRSYEQYF; CDR3nt: TGTGCCAGCGTCGGACAGGGGAGGTCGTACGAGCAGTACTTC
d_gene: -; len: 16; v_gene: TRBV6-2/TRBV6-3; abundance: -; j_gene: TRBJ2-1; CDR3aa: CATLGPTRSSYNEQFF; CDR3nt: TGTGCCACCCTCGGGCCCACCAGGAGCTCCTACAATGAGCAGTTCTTC
d_gene: -; len: 12; v_gene: TRBV14; abundance: many; j_gene: TRBJ1-4; CDR3aa: CASSQSRDRLFF; CDR3nt: TGTGCCAGCAGCCAGAGCCGGGACCGTCTGTTTTTT
d_gene: -; len: 15; v_gene: TRBV29-1; abundance: many; j_gene: TRBJ1-4; CDR3aa: CSVVPLTGTNEKLFF; CDR3nt: TGCAGCGTTGTCCCGCTGACAGGCACTAATGAAAAACTGTTTTTT
d_gene: -; len: 11; v_gene: TRBV29-1; abundance: -; j_gene: TRBJ1-1; CDR3aa: CSAQGNTEAFF; CDR3nt: TGCAGCGCACAGGGGAACACTGAAGCTTTCTTT
d_gene: -; len: 15; v_gene: TRBV20-1; abundance: many; j_gene: TRBJ2-3; CDR3aa: CSARDLRRSTDTQYF; CDR3nt: TGCAGTGCTAGAGATCTGAGGCGGTCCACAGATACGCAGTATTTT
d_gene: -; len: 14; v_gene: TRBV20-1; abundance: many; j_gene: TRBJ2-3; CDR3aa: CSARTEPSTDTQYF; CDR3nt: TGCAGTGCTAGGACAGAGCCTAGCACAGATACGCAGTATTTT
d_gene: -; len: 15; v_gene: TRBV12-3/TRBV12-4; abundance: many; j_gene: TRBJ2-5; CDR3aa: CASRGSKGNQETQYF; CDR3nt: TGTGCCAGCAGAGGATCAAAGGGTAACCAAGAGACCCAGTACTTC
d_gene: -; len: 18; v_gene: TRBV24-1; abundance: -; j_gene: TRBJ2-2; CDR3aa: CATSDLLRGTPNTGELFF; CDR3nt: TGTGCCACCAGTGATTTGCTACGAGGGACACCAAACACCGGGGAGCTGTTTTTT
d_gene: -; len: 13; v_gene: TRBV20-1; abundance: -; j_gene: TRBJ2-1; CDR3aa: CSARKGPYNEQFF; CDR3nt: TGCAGTGCTAGAAAAGGACCCTACAATGAGCAGTTCTTC
d_gene: TRBD1; len: 17; v_gene: TRBV7-9; abundance: -; j_gene: TRBJ1-2; CDR3aa: CASSVGTGALANYGYTF; CDR3nt: TGTGCCAGCAGCGTCGGGACAGGGGCTCTAGCTAACTATGGCTACACCTTC
d_gene: -; len: 15; v_gene: TRBV6-2/TRBV6-3; abundance: many; j_gene: TRBJ2-7; CDR3aa: CASSSSGRGPYEQYF; CDR3nt: TGTGCCAGCAGTTCTTCCGGGAGAGGCCCCTACGAGCAGTACTTC
d_gene: TRBD1; len: 14; v_gene: TRBV12-3/TRBV12-4; abundance: many; j_gene: TRBJ2-3; CDR3aa: CATRQGASTDTQYF; CDR3nt: TGTGCCACCCGACAGGGGGCTAGCACAGATACGCAGTATTTT
d_gene: -; len: 14; v_gene: TRBV20-1; abundance: few; j_gene: TRBJ2-3; CDR3aa: CSAISGEDTDTQYF; CDR3nt: TGCAGTGCTATTTCAGGGGAGGACACAGATACGCAGTATTTT
d_gene: -; len: 15; v_gene: TRBV7-2; abundance: many; j_gene: TRBJ2-3; CDR3aa: CASSPQRVSTDTQYF; CDR3nt: TGTGCCAGCAGCCCACAGCGGGTCAGCACAGATACGCAGTATTTT